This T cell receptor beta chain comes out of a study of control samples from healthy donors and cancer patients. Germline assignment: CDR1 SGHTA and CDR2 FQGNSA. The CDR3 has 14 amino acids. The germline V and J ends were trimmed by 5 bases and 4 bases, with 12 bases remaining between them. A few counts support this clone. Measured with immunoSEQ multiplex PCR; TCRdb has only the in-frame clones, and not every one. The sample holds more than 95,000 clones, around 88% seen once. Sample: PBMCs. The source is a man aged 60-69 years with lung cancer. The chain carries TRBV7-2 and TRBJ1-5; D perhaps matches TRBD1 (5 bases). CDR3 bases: TGTGCCAGCAGCACCGGGGGGGGAAATCAGCCCCAGCATTTT. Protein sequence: CASSTGGGNQPQHF.